The 19 T cell receptor beta chains presented below share a single source sample, sequenced in a study of T cell responses to AZD1222 COVID-19 vaccine. Generated by immunoSEQ multiplex PCR, the TCRdb table keeps only in-frame clones and is missing some. The table has almost 70,000 clones, 75% to 90% seen once. The sample here was peripheral blood, taken 28 days after the second AZD1222 dose. The receptors come from an adult who received the AZD1222 COVID-19 vaccine.

This clone was found a few times. The rearrangement uses TRBV7-6 and TRBJ2-1; 7 bases agree with TRBD1. The CDR3 extends over 17 amino acids. The germline CDR1 and CDR2 sequences are SGHVS and FNYEAQ. Trimming took 0 bases from V and 6 from J; bases not matched to a gene: 11. CDR3 bases: TGTGCCAGCAGCTTAGCCCCGACAGGGAATTTTGGCAATGAGCAGTTCTTC. It yields the protein CASSLAPTGNFGNEQFF.

The chain combines TRBV5-4 with TRBJ2-6; TRBD1 matches 9 bases. The V and J ends lost 9 bases and 0 bases, in that order; junction bases with no gene match: 10. There are 17 residues in the CDR3. From germline, CDR1 is SGHNT and CDR2 YYREEE (reference sequence). The CDR3, as DNA: TGTGCCACGCAGGGACAGGGTCCTAGCTCTGGGGCCAACGTCCTGACTTTC. Its protein product is CATQGQGPSSGANVLTF.

Remarks on this clone: The sample holds other DNA sequences that translate to the same CDR3. V gene TRBV4-1 combines with J gene TRBJ2-1; 9 nucleotides line up with TRBD2. The CDR3 is 16 amino acids. Germline CDR1 MGHRA, CDR2 YSYEKL. After removal of 0 bases from V and 4 bases from J, the junction contained 4 bases not matched to a gene. The CDR3 loop is CASSQDSGSSYNEQFF. DNA of the CDR3: TGCGCCAGCAGCCAAGATAGCGGGAGTTCATACAATGAGCAGTTCTTC.

This clone came up once. This sequence joins TRBV13 and TRBJ2-1; D not resolved. Trimming shortened V by 0 bases and J by 6 bases, and 9 bases separated the two germline ends. This CDR3 contains 14 residues. Germline V CDR1 and CDR2: PRHDT, FYEKMQ (reference sequence). The DNA of the CDR3 is TGTGCCAGCAGCTTAGGGGTGTTCGGCAATGAGCAGTTCTTC. It is translated as CASSLGVFGNEQFF.

The V and J genes are TRBV12-5 and TRBJ2-2; D may be TRBD1 (6 bases). Germline V gives CDR1 LGHNT, CDR2 FRNRAP. The CDR3 runs 15 residues. Trimming cost V 3 bases and J 1 base, with 9 bases left between them. CDR3 protein: CASGLRQENTGELFF. The CDR3 nucleotides read TGTGCTAGTGGTTTAAGACAGGAGAACACCGGGGAGCTGTTTTTT.

The rearrangement joins TRBV5-5 to TRBJ1-6, with 8 positions matching TRBD1. V lost 5 bases to trimming and J lost 6 bases; unmatched junction nucleotides: 10. This CDR3 is built from 16 residues. Per the germline V gene, CDR1 is SGHKS and CDR2 is YYEKEE (reference sequence). CDR3: CASRTVPGQVNSPLHF. CDR3 DNA: TGTGCCAGCAGGACGGTTCCGGGACAGGTTAATTCACCCCTCCACTTT. Full variable domain (rest looked up from reference TRBV5-5 and TRBJ1-6): DAGVTQSPTHLIKTRGQQVTLRCSPISGHKSVSWYQQVLGQGPQFIFQYYEKEERGRGNFPDRFSARQFPNYSSELNVNALLLGDSALYLCASRTVPGQVNSPLHFGNGTRLTVT.

The CDR3 nucleotides read TGTGCCAGCAGGGGGGACGGGGCTAACTATGGCTACACCTTC. This sequence encodes CASRGDGANYGYTF. The gene calls are TRBV6-5 and TRBJ1-2; tentatively, D is TRBD1 (5 bases). Trimming took 6 bases from V and 0 from J, leaving 11 bases between them. The CDR3 is 14 residues long. Germline values: CDR1 MNHEY, CDR2 SVGAGI.

This rearrangement joins TRBV7-2 to TRBJ1-1; D is undetermined. Trimming took off 2 bases at V and 3 bases at J, with 13 bases between the two ends. The CDR3 contains 15 residues. Germline CDR1 reads SGHTA; CDR2 reads FQGNSA. The CDR3 DNA sequence: TGTGCCAGCAGCTTAAACCCCGGGTCGCACACTGAAGCTTTCTTT. It yields the protein CASSLNPGSHTEAFF.

The CDR3 loop reads CASSQAGTDSVSNQPQHF. The CDR3 DNA reads as TGTGCCAGCAGCCAAGCCGGGACAGATTCTGTAAGCAATCAGCCCCAGCATTTT. The V and J genes are TRBV21-1 and TRBJ1-5; the table's D call, TRBD1, has no DNA check behind it. TRBV21-1 is a documented pseudogene. The CDR3 has 18 amino acids.

The chain uses TRBV6-5 and TRBJ2-5; 10 bases are a match to TRBD2. With V trimmed by 2 bases and J by 2 bases, 2 bases remained unmatched. CDR3 length: 15 residues. Germline values: CDR1 MNHEY, CDR2 SVGAGI. The CDR3 DNA reads TGTGCCAGCAGTTACACTAGCGGGGAACAAGAGACCCAGTACTTC. Translating gives CASSYTSGEQETQYF.

This clone was counted once. DNA of the CDR3: TGCAGCGGGATGACAGGGATGAACACTGAAGCTTTCTTT. It translates to CSGMTGMNTEAFF. This chain connects TRBV29-1 to TRBJ1-1; 7 bases align to TRBD1. V lost 7 bases to trimming and J lost 0 bases; unmatched junction nucleotides: 5. This CDR3 region has 13 residues. The V gene's germline CDR1 is SQVTM and CDR2 ANQGSEA.

A word on this clone: Other DNA sequences in this sample translate to the same CDR3. The rearrangement joins TRBV18 to TRBJ2-7, with D perhaps TRBD2 (5 bases). CDR1 and CDR2 from the germline V gene are KGHSH and LQKENI. CDR3 length: 14 residues. Trimming took 3 bases from V and 6 from J, leaving 15 bases between them. CDR3 nucleotides: TGTGCCAGCTCACCGCGATCGGGAAGGAGCGAGCAGTACTTC. This sequence encodes CASSPRSGRSEQYF.

This clone occurred a few times. The chain joins TRBV9 to TRBJ2-7; D is unresolved. In germline, CDR1 is SGDLS, CDR2 YYNGEE. Trimming took off 4 bases at V and 7 bases at J, with 24 bases between the two ends. The CDR3 covers 16 residues. This chain's CDR3 is CASSPEAARWMGEQYF. CDR3 DNA: TGTGCCAGCAGCCCAGAGGCGGCTAGATGGATGGGGGAGCAGTACTTC.

The chain joins TRBV29-1 to TRBJ2-2; weak D call: TRBD2 (6 bases). Per germline, CDR1 SQVTM and CDR2 ANQGSEA. The CDR3 runs to 14 residues. Trimming took 7 bases from V and 0 from J, leaving 12 bases between them. The CDR3 spells CSARGGANTGELFF. DNA of the CDR3: TGCAGCGCCAGAGGAGGGGCGAACACCGGGGAGCTGTTTTTT.

This clone was observed once. CDR3 in DNA: TGCAGCGTTGGGGACATATATAATTCACCCCTCCACTTT. This sequence encodes CSVGDIYNSPLHF. This chain joins TRBV29-1 and TRBJ1-6; TRBD1 might be the D (6 bases). CDR3 length: 13 residues. Germline assignment: CDR1 SQVTM and CDR2 ANQGSEA. The V end was cut by 4 bases, the J end by 4 bases, with 8 bases between.

V usage is TRBV6-4 and J usage is TRBJ2-1, with 7 bases matching TRBD1. V lost 8 bases to trimming and J lost 8 bases; unmatched junction nucleotides: 12. From germline, CDR1 is MRHNA and CDR2 SNTAGT. CDR3 length: 14 amino acids. The CDR3 sequence is CASARDSFVDEQFF. In DNA, the CDR3 is TGTGCCAGCGCTCGGGACAGTTTCGTGGATGAGCAGTTCTTC.

The rearrangement joins TRBV5-1 to TRBJ2-2; 8 nucleotides line up with TRBD1. CDR1 is SGHRS, CDR2 YFSETQ, per germline. This CDR3 is built from 16 residues. Trimming removed 3 bases from V and 4 bases from J; junction bases left unmatched: 8. DNA of the CDR3: TGCGCCAGCAGCTATGGACAGGGATGGACCACCGGGGAGCTGTTTTTT. Amino acids: CASSYGQGWTTGELFF.

This clone has only one observation. The genes are TRBV10-1 and TRBJ1-4; 7 bases line up with TRBD1. The CDR3 is 14 residues long. J was trimmed by 5 bases and V by 6 bases; bases with no gene match: 6. Germline V CDR1 and CDR2: WNHNN, SYGVQD (reference sequence). CDR3 in amino acids: CASRATGENEKLFF. The CDR3 region has the DNA TGCGCCAGCAGAGCTACAGGGGAGAATGAAAAACTGTTTTTT.

The V gene is TRBV28, the J gene TRBJ1-2, with a possible D match to TRBD1 (5 bases). This CDR3 has 12 residues. Germline V gives CDR1 MDHEN, CDR2 SYDVKM. Between the trimmed V and J ends, which lost 1 base and 5 bases, there was a span of 5 bases. CDR3 sequence: CASSLSGYGYTF. DNA for the CDR3: TGTGCCAGCAGTTTATCAGGGTATGGCTACACCTTC.